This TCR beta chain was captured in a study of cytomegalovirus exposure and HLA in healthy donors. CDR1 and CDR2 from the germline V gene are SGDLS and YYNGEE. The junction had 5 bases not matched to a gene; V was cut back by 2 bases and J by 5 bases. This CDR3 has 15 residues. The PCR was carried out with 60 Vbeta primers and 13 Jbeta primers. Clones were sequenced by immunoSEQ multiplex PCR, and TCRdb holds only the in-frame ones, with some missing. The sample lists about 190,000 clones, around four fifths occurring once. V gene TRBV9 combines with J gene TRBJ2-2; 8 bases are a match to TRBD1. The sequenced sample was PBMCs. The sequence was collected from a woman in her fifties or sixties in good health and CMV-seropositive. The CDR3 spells CASSVTGGWTGELFF. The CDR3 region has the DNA TGTGCCAGCAGCGTCACAGGGGGATGGACCGGGGAGCTGTTTTTT.